This entry is about one T cell receptor beta chain. Methods used by the authors: Reference gene primer amplification yielded estimated nucleated cell counts. Generated by immunoSEQ multiplex PCR, the TCRdb table keeps only in-frame clones and is missing some. That table is the source of V, J and clone size, and D and trimming were worked out from the DNA. The sample has about 88,000 clones; over 80% are singletons. The data belong to a study of blood T cell repertoires in COVID-19. For the study at large: The samples span acute and convalescent COVID-19 from the United States, Italy and Spain.

V lost 3 bases to trimming and J lost 6 bases, with 11 bases between them. The CDR3 runs to 13 residues. CDR1 SEHNR and CDR2 FQNEAQ come from the germline V gene (reference sequence). The source of this sequence is an elderly man with acute or convalescent COVID-19. The chain recombines TRBV7-9 with TRBJ1-1; D is unresolved. Sequenced: peripheral blood. The chain's CDR3 is CASSFTGFAEAFF. The CDR3 DNA sequence: TGTGCCAGCAGCTTTACGGGTTTCGCTGAAGCTTTCTTT.